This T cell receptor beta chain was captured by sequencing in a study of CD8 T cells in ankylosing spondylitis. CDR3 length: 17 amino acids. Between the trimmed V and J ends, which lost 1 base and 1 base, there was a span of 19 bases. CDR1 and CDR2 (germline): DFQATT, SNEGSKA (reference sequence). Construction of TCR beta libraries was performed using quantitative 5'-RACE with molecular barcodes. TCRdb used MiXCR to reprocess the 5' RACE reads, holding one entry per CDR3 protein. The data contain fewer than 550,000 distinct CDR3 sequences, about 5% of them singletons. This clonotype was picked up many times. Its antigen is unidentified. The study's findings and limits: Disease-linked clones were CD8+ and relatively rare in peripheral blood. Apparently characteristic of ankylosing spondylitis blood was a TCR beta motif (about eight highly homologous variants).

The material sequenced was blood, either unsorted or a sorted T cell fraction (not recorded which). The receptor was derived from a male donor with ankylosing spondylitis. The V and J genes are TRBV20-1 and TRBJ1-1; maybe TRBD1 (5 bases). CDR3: CSARGGIGKVKNTEAFF. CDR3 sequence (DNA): TGCAGTGCTAGAGGGGGGATAGGAAAGGTTAAGAACACTGAAGCTTTCTTT.